This record concerns one T cell receptor beta chain sequence. Antigen: not known. This entry is derived from a study of tumor-infiltrating lymphocytes in primary liver carcinoma. Study in general: Patients' primary liver carcinoma was surgically resected. Regarding the study as a whole: Compared with tumor region pairs, tumor-adjacent and tumor-blood pairs overlapped less.

They got blood RNA out of unsorted whole blood and also pulled out germline DNA. Chronic HBV infection, untreated so far, was present in the patients. Prior to the surgical procedure, roughly 4 milliliters of peripheral blood were collected. From approximately 530 ng of total RNA, TCR beta-specific cDNA was reverse-transcribed using a constant-region primer. ARM-PCR, slightly modified, supplied the TCR beta libraries through three nested multiplex PCR rounds. TRBV1-TRBV30 forward primers paired with a C-beta reverse primer were used in the first two PCR rounds, which ran approximately 10 cycles each. TCRdb itself ran the multiplex PCR reads through MiXCR, one entry per CDR3 protein. The sample yields about 320,000 distinct CDR3 sequences, 65% seen once. Germline lookup yields CDR1 MGHRA and CDR2 YSYEKL. The CDR3 spans 15 residues. V dropped 5 bases and J dropped 0; count of bases not matched to a gene: 3.

This sequence originates from a middle-aged man with primary liver carcinoma and hepatitis B virus infection. The genes are TRBV4-1 and TRBJ2-7; TRBD2 matches 11 bases. Sequencing used peripheral blood. The CDR3 DNA follows: TGCGCCAGCAGCTGGGGGACTAGCGGCTCCTACGAGCAGTACTTC. Translating it yields CASSWGTSGSYEQYF.